Given below is one T cell receptor beta chain in context. Its antigen remains unknown. This sample also contains other DNA sequences that code for the same CDR3. Some clones are missing from TCRdb's copy, which holds only in-frame ones; the method was immunoSEQ multiplex PCR. The sample has some 2,100,000 clones, approximately 96% seen once. These data are taken from a study of shared clonotypes between healthy human individuals. In the study overall: Three plates were used per donor for CD4 naive, three for CD4 memory, two for CD8 naive and one for CD8 memory. Broader study findings: Naive subsets usually exceeded memory subsets in estimated richness. What limited the represented genetic and exposure-history diversity was the small number of donors.

Naive CD45RA+ and memory CD45RA-negative subsets were split from CD4+ cells. There are 17 residues in the CDR3. Germline CDR1 and CDR2: LGHNA and YNFKEQ. Trimming left V 1 base short and J 0 bases short, with 12 bases between. The sequence came from a man younger than 30 in good health. Source material: naive CD4+ T cells sorted from blood. Subset described: CD45RA+ positively selected. The V and J genes are TRBV4-2 and TRBJ2-2; tentatively, D is TRBD2 (5 bases). CDR3 residues: CASSQAGLAANTGELFF. DNA for the CDR3: TGTGCCAGCAGCCAAGCGGGCCTAGCAGCGAACACCGGGGAGCTGTTTTTT.